This T cell receptor (beta chain) derives from a study of OX40 agonist ivuxolimab in advanced cancers. About the study: A male proportion of about 84% was recorded, with mean age 60 years and range roughly 23 to 79. The study, taken as a whole, reports: Relative to CD4+, CD8+ T cells held more expanded clones on average.

Germline assignment: CDR1 SGDLS and CDR2 YYNGEE. The V segment lost 4 bases and the J segment 2 bases; nucleotides outside the gene matches: 9. The CDR3 is 16 amino acids. Here immunoSEQ multiplex PCR was the method, and the copy in TCRdb shows in-frame clones only, minus some. The sample consists of around 65,000 clones, about four fifths of them appearing once. As for this clone: Its specificity is not known.

This specimen was CD4+ or CD8+ T cells sorted from blood, taken in a trial of the OX40 agonist ivuxolimab. This clonotype was sampled from an adult with an advanced solid tumor such as melanoma, head and neck, liver or kidney cancer. This chain links TRBV9 with TRBJ2-3; the match to TRBD2 covers 8 bases. As DNA, the CDR3 is TGTGCCAGCAGCTACCCTGGGACTAGGCCCACAGATACGCAGTATTTT. Translating gives CASSYPGTRPTDTQYF.